This T cell receptor (beta chain) was identified during a study of shared clonotypes between healthy human individuals. V lost 6 bases to trimming and J lost 8 bases, with 16 bases between them. The CDR3 is 13 amino acids. CDR1 is MNHNS and CDR2 is SASEGT in the germline V gene. Profiling relied on immunoSEQ multiplex PCR, and the TCRdb table lists in-frame clones only, not all of them. The sample yields hundreds of thousands of clones, approximately 95% seen once. Notes on this clone: No antigen is known for it.

Study observations and caveats: In general, naive subsets displayed greater estimated richness than memory subsets did.

Terminally differentiated effector memory CD45RA+ cells were excluded from the naive CD8 cells, which were CD45RO-negative and positively selected for CCR7. There were no recent acute infections or vaccinations among the donors, who were healthy HIV-negative adults. All participating donors were Caucasian adults from Nashville, Tennessee. The V call is TRBV6-1, the J call TRBJ1-2; weak D call: TRBD1 (6 bases). The receptor was isolated from a woman between 25 and 40 years old in good health. Material: naive CD8+ T cells sorted from blood. CDR3 nucleotides: TGTGCCAGCAGGTCGGCAGGGGACCCGGGCTACACCTTC. Its translation: CASRSAGDPGYTF.